Shown below are 11 T cell receptor beta chains from a single sample sequenced in a study of cytomegalovirus exposure and HLA in healthy donors. The PCR contained 60 Vbeta and 13 Jbeta primers. Generated by immunoSEQ multiplex PCR, the TCRdb table keeps only in-frame clones and is missing some. This sample has roughly 170,000 clones, with 84% found just once. The sequencing sample was made of PBMCs. Receptor source: a man aged 30-40 years in good health and CMV-seronegative.

V and J are TRBV16 and TRBJ1-1; possibly TRBD1 for D (6 bases). CDR3 length equals 14 residues. Germline CDR1 and CDR2: KGHSY and FQNENV. V was cut by 0 bases and J by 5 bases, with 10 bases left in between. CDR3 nucleotides: TGTGCCAGCAGCCAATCCCAGGGGATTACTGAAGCTTTCTTT. Protein: CASSQSQGITEAFF.

The chain is built from TRBV9 and TRBJ2-7; D uncertain. Looked up from germline, CDR1 is SGDLS and CDR2 is YYNGEE. Between the trimmed V and J ends, which lost 3 bases and 4 bases, there was a span of 11 bases. The CDR3 spans 13 residues. The CDR3 sequence: CASSGALGYEQYF. The CDR3 DNA sequence: TGTGCCAGCAGCGGGGCCCTCGGTTACGAGCAGTACTTC.

This chain connects TRBV30 to TRBJ2-3, with D possibly TRBD2 on 5 matching bases. The CDR3 has 16 amino acids. Trimming pared 0 bases from V and 2 bases from J, leaving 15 bases between. Germline-derived CDR1 and CDR2 are GTSNPN and SVGIG (reference sequence). CDR3 bases: TGTGCCTGGAGTGTACAATCGGCTAGCCCCACAGATACGCAGTATTTT. Residues: CAWSVQSASPTDTQYF.

The chain couples TRBV19 to TRBJ2-5; no firm D call. Trimming took 1 base from V and 2 from J, leaving 8 bases between them. This CDR3 spans 14 amino acids. Germline V gives CDR1 LNHDA, CDR2 SQIVND (reference sequence). CDR3 loop: CASSIALLQETQYF. Here the CDR3 DNA reads TGTGCCAGTAGTATAGCACTTTTGCAAGAGACCCAGTACTTC.

The chain uses TRBV6-6 and TRBJ2-1, with TRBD1 matching over 8 bases. Germline CDR1 and CDR2: MNHNY and SVGAGI (reference sequence). This CDR3 has 14 amino acids. The V gene end was trimmed by 5 bases and the J gene end by 3 bases; junction bases not matched to a gene: 3. The CDR3 spells CASSMGQDYNEQFF. In DNA, the CDR3 is TGTGCCAGCAGTATGGGACAGGACTACAATGAGCAGTTCTTC.

This clone has just one count. V usage is TRBV10-3 and J usage is TRBJ2-7, with a weak D call TRBD2 (6 bases). CDR1 and CDR2 (germline): ENHRY, SYGVKD. The V and J ends lost 2 bases and 5 bases respectively, with 10 bases between them. The CDR3 is made up of 13 amino acids. The CDR3 region has the DNA TGTGCCATCAGTGAGACTACTAGCCACGAGCAGTACTTC. Translated: CAISETTSHEQYF.

This chain connects TRBV19 to TRBJ1-1, with TRBD1 matching over 7 bases. The germline CDR1 and CDR2 sequences are LNHDA and SQIVND (reference sequence). The CDR3 is made up of 12 amino acids. Trimming at V came to 8 bases and at J to 3 bases, leaving 3 bases not matched to a gene. For the CDR3, the DNA is TGTGCCAGTCAGGGGGGCCACACTGAAGCTTTCTTT. This codes for CASQGGHTEAFF.

The rearrangement uses TRBV7-8 and TRBJ2-1; 8 bases fit TRBD2. This CDR3 comprises 18 residues. Trimming at V came to 2 bases and at J to 7 bases, leaving 16 bases not matched to a gene. Per germline, CDR1 SGHVS and CDR2 FQNEAQ. CDR3 in DNA: TGTGCCAGCAGCTTACTCTTTATGACGGCGGGAGGTGGGAATGAGCAGTTCTTC. Protein product: CASSLLFMTAGGGNEQFF.

This chain uses TRBV5-1 with TRBJ2-2; possible D gene TRBD1, 5 bases. Germline loops: CDR1 SGHRS, CDR2 YFSETQ. Trimming left V 3 bases short and J 7 bases short, with 13 bases between. CDR3 length equals 14 residues. The chain's CDR3 is CASSWQGSGGELFF. The DNA of the CDR3 is TGCGCCAGCAGCTGGCAGGGTTCCGGCGGGGAGCTGTTTTTT.

This clone was picked up one time. The chain couples TRBV5-1 to TRBJ2-7; D possibly corresponds to TRBD1 (6 bases). The germline gives CDR1 SGHRS, CDR2 YFSETQ. V gave up 5 bases and J gave up 0 bases, with 15 bases separating them. The CDR3 loop spans 15 amino acids. The CDR3 bases are TGCGCCAGCAGGCATCAGGGGTCCCTCTCCTACGAGCAGTACTTC. Residues: CASRHQGSLSYEQYF. Filled out from reference TRBV5-1 and TRBJ2-7, the complete variable domain reads KAGVTQTPRYLIKTRGQQVTLSCSPISGHRSVSWYQQTPGQGLQFLFEYFSETQRNKGNFPGRFSGRQFSNSRSEMNVSTLELGDSALYLCASRHQGSLSYEQYFGPGTRLTVT.

The chain combines TRBV30 with TRBJ1-6; no firm D call. Between the trimmed V and J ends, which lost 0 bases and 0 bases, there was a span of 9 bases. The CDR3 totals 16 residues. Germline-derived CDR1 and CDR2 are GTSNPN and SVGIG (reference sequence). CDR3 sequence: CAWSVSSSSYNSPLHF. The CDR3 DNA is TGTGCCTGGAGTGTTTCATCGAGCTCCTATAATTCACCCCTCCACTTT.